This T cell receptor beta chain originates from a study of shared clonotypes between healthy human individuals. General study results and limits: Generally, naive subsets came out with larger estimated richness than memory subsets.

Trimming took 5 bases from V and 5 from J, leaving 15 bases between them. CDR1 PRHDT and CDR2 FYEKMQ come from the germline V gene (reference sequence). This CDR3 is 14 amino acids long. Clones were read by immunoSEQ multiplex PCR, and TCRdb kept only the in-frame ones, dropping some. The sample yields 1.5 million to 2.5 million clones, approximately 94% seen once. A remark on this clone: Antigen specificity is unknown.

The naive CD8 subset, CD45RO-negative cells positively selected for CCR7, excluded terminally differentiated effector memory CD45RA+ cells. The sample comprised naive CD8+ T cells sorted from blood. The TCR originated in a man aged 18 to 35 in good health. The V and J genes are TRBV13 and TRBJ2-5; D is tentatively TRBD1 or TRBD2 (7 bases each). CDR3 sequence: CASSPDQGGETQYF. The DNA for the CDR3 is TGTGCCAGCAGCCCGGATCAGGGGGGGGAGACCCAGTACTTC.